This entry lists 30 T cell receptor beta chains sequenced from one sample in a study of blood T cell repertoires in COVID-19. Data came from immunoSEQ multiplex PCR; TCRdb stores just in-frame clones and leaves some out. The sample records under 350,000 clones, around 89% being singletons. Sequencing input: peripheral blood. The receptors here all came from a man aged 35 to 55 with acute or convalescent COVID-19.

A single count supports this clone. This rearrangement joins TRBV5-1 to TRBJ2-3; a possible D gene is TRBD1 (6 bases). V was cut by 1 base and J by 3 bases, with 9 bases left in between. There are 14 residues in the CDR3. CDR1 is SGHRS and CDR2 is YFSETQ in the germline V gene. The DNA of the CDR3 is TGCGCCAGCAGCTTGAAACAGGGTACAGATACGCAGTATTTT. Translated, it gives CASSLKQGTDTQYF. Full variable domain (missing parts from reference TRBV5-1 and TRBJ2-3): KAGVTQTPRYLIKTRGQQVTLSCSPISGHRSVSWYQQTPGQGLQFLFEYFSETQRNKGNFPGRFSGRQFSNSRSEMNVSTLELGDSALYLCASSLKQGTDTQYFGPGTRLTVL.

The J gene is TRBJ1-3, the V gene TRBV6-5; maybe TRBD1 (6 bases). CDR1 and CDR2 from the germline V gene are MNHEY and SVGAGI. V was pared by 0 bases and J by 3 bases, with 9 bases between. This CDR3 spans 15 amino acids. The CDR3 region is CASSYSSQGGNTIYF. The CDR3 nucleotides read TGTGCCAGCAGTTACTCGTCACAGGGTGGAAACACCATATATTTT.

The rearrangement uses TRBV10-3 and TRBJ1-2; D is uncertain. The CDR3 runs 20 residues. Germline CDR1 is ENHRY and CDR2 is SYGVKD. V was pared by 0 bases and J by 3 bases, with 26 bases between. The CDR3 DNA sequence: TGTGCCATCAGTGAGTCGAAGGGAAGGAGGGTTGGTCCGAAGCACTATGGCTACACCTTC. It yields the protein CAISESKGRRVGPKHYGYTF.

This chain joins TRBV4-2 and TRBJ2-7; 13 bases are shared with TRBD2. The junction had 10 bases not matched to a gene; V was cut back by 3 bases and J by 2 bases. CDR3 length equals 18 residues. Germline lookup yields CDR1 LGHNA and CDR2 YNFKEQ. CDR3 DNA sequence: TGTGCCAGCAGCCAGACTAGCGGGGGGCCCGGGGGGACCTACGAGCAGTACTTC. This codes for CASSQTSGGPGGTYEQYF.

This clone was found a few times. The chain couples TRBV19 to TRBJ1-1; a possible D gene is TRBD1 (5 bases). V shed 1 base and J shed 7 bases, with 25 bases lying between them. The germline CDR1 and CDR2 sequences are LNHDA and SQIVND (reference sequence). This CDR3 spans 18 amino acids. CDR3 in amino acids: CASSIVPGRVRSNGEAFF. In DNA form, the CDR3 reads TGTGCCAGTAGTATAGTCCCGGGCAGGGTAAGGTCCAATGGTGAAGCTTTCTTT.

The CDR3 loop reads CASSQPPGDRGRDSGNTIYF. CDR3 DNA: TGTGCCAGCAGCCAACCACCGGGGGACAGGGGTAGAGACTCTGGAAACACCATATATTTT. V and J are TRBV3-1 (or the pseudogene TRBV3-2) and TRBJ1-3, with 10 bases that match TRBD1. V shed 2 bases and J 0 bases; nucleotides not matched to a gene: 13. The CDR3 has 20 residues. In germline, CDR1 is LGHDT, CDR2 YNNKEL (reference sequence).

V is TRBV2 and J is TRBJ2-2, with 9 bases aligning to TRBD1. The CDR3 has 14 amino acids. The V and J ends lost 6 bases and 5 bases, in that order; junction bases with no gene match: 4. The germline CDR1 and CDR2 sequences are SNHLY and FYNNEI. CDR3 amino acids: CASRPGTGTGELFF. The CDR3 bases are TGTGCCAGCAGGCCTGGGACAGGGACCGGGGAGCTGTTTTTT. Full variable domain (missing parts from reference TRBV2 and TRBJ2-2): EPEVTQTPSHQVTQMGQEVILRCVPISNHLYFYWYRQILGQKVEFLVSFYNNEISEKSEIFDDQFSVERPDGSNFTLKIRSTKLEDSAMYFCASRPGTGTGELFFGEGSRLTVL.

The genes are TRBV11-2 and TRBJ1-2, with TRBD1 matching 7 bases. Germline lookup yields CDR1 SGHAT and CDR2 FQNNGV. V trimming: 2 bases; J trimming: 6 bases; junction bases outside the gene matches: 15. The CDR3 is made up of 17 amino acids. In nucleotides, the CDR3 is TGTGCCAGCAGCTTATCTTCCCGGACAGGTACTCTGGATGGCTACACCTTC. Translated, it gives CASSLSSRTGTLDGYTF. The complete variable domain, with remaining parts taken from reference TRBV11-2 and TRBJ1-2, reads EAGVAQSPRYKIIEKRQSVAFWCNPISGHATLYWYQQILGQGPKLLIQFQNNGVVDDSQLPKDRFSAERLKGVDSTLKIQPAKLEDSAVYLCASSLSSRTGTLDGYTFGSGTRLTVV.

CDR3 sequence reads: CASRSRTGGRSTEAFF. CDR3 bases: TGTGCAAGTCGCTCCCGGACAGGGGGCCGGAGCACTGAAGCTTTCTTT. The chain couples TRBV12-2 to TRBJ1-1; no check of the table's D call, TRBD1, against the DNA was made. TRBV12-2 represents a pseudogene. The CDR3 runs 16 residues.

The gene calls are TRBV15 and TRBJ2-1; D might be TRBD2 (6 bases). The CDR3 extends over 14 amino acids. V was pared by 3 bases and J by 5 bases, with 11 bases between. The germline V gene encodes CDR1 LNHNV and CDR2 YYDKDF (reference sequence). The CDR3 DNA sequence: TGTGCCACCAGCAGGGAGGGTCGGGACAATGAGCAGTTCTTC. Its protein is CATSREGRDNEQFF.

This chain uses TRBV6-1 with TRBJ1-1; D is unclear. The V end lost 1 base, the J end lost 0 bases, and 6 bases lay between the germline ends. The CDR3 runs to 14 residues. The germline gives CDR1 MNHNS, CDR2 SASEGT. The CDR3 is CASSEGLMNTEAFF. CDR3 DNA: TGTGCCAGCAGTGAAGGGCTCATGAACACTGAAGCTTTCTTT.

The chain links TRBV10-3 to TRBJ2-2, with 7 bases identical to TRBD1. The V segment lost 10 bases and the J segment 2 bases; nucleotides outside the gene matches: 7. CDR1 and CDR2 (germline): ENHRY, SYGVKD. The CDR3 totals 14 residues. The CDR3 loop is CATTGNPNTGELFF. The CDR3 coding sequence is TGTGCCACGACAGGGAACCCCAACACCGGGGAGCTGTTTTTT.

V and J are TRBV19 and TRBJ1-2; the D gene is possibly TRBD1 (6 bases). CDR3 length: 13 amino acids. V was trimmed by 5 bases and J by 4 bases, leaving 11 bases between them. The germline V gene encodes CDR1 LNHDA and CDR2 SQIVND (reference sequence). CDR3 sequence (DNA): TGTGCCAGTAGTCAGGGGCCGACCTATGGCTACACCTTC. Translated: CASSQGPTYGYTF. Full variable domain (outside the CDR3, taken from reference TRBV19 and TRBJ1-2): DGGITQSPKYLFRKEGQNVTLSCEQNLNHDAMYWYRQDPGQGLRLIYYSQIVNDFQKGDIAEGYSVSREKKESFPLTVTSAQKNPTAFYLCASSQGPTYGYTFGSGTRLTVV.

CDR3 nucleotide sequence: TGTGCCAGCAGCCAAGATATCGGCGTCAGGGAGCAGTTCTTC. Translated: CASSQDIGVREQFF. This chain uses TRBV14 with TRBJ2-1; no firm D call. Germline-derived CDR1 and CDR2 are SGHDN and FVKESK. The CDR3 length is 14 residues. V was pared by 0 bases and J by 10 bases, with 13 bases between. Looking up the rest from reference TRBV14 and TRBJ2-1 gives the full variable domain: EAGVTQFPSHSVIEKGQTVTLRCDPISGHDNLYWYRRVMGKEIKFLLHFVKESKQDESGMPNNRFLAERTGGTYSTLKVQPAELEDSGVYFCASSQDIGVREQFFGPGTRLTVL.

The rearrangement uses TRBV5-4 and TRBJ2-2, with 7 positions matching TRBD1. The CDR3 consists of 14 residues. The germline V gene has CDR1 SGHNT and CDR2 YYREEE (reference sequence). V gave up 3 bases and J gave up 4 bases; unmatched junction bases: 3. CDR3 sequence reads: CASSSQGLTGELFF. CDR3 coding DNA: TGTGCCAGCAGCTCACAGGGGCTCACCGGGGAGCTGTTTTTT.

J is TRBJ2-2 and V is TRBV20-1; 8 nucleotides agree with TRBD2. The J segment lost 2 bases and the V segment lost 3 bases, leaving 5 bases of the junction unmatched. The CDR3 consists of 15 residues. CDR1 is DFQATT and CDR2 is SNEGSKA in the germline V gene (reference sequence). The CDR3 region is CSASKAGVNTGELFF. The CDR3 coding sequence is TGCAGTGCTAGTAAAGCGGGGGTCAACACCGGGGAGCTGTTTTTT.

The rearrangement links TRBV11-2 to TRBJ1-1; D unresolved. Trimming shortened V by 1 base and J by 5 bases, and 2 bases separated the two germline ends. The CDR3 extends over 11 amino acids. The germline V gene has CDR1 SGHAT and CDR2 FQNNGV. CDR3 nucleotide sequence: TGTGCCAGCAGCTTAGTAACTGAAGCTTTCTTT. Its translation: CASSLVTEAFF.

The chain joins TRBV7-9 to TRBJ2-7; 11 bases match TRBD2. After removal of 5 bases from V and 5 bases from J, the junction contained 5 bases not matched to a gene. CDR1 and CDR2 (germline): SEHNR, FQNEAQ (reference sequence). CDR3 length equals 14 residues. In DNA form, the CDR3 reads TGTGCCAGCAGCCGGACTAGCGGGCTCCACGAGCAGTACTTC. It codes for CASSRTSGLHEQYF.

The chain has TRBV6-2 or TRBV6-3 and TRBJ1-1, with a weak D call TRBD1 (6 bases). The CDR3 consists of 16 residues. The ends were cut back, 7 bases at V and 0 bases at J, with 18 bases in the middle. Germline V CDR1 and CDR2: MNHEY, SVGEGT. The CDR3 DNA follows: TGTGCCAGCATCCCGGACAGACTCACCATGAACACTGAAGCTTTCTTT. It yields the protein CASIPDRLTMNTEAFF.

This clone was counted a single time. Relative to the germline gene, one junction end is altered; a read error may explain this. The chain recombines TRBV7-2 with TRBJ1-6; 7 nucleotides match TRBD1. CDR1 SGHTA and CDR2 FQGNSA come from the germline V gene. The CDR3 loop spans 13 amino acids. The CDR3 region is CASSLALDRPLHF. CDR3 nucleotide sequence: TGTGCCAGCAGCTTAGCCCTGGACAGGCCCCTGCACTTT.

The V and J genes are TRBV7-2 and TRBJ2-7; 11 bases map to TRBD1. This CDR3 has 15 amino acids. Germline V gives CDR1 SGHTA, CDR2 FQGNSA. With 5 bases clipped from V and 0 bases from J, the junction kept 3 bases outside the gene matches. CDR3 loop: CASSRDRGSSYEQYF. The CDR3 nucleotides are TGTGCCAGCAGCCGGGACAGGGGGAGCTCCTACGAGCAGTACTTC.

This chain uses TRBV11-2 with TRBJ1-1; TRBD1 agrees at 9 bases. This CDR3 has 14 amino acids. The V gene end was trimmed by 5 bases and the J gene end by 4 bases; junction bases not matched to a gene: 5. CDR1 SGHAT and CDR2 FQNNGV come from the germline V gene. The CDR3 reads CASSEQGASTEAFF. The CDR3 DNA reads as TGTGCCAGCAGCGAACAGGGGGCAAGCACTGAAGCTTTCTTT.

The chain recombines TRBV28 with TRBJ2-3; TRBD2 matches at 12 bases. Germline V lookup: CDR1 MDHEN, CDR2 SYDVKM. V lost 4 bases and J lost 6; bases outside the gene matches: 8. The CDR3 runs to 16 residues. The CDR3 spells CASSSTSGGPLDTQYF. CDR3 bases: TGTGCCAGCAGTTCCACTAGCGGGGGGCCCTTGGATACGCAGTATTTT.

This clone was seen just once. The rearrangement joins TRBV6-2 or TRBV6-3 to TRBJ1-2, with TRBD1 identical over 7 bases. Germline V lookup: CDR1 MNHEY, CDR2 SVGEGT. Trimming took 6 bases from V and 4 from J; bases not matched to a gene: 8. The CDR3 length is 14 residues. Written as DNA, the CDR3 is TGTGCCAGCAGCCCGGACAGGATCTCCTATGGCTACACCTTC. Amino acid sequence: CASSPDRISYGYTF.

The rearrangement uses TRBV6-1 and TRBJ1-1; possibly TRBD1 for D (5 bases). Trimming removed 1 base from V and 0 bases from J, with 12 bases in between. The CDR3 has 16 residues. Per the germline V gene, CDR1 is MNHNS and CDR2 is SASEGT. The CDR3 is CASSEVGAGLNTEAFF. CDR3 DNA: TGTGCCAGCAGTGAAGTAGGTGCAGGGCTGAACACTGAAGCTTTCTTT.

CDR3 DNA: TGTGCCAGCAGACCCAGGACAGGGGGAAATCAGCCCCAGCATTTT. Translated, it gives CASRPRTGGNQPQHF. The V and J genes are TRBV28 and TRBJ1-5, with 10 bases that match TRBD1. V trimming: 6 bases; J trimming: 4 bases; junction bases outside the gene matches: 6. Germline lookup yields CDR1 MDHEN and CDR2 SYDVKM. The CDR3 extends over 15 amino acids. The full variable domain, rest sourced from reference TRBV28 and TRBJ1-5, is DVKVTQSSRYLVKRTGEKVFLECVQDMDHENMFWYRQDPGLGLRLIYFSYDVKMKEKGDIPEGYSVSREKKERFSLILESASTNQTSMYLCASRPRTGGNQPQHFGDGTRLSIL.

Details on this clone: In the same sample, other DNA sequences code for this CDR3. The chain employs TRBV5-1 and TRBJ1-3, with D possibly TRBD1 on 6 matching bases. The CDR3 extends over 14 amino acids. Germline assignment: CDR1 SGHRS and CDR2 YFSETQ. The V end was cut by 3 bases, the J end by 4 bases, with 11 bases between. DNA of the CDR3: TGCGCCAGCAGCTCGGACAGTCCGGGAAACACCATATATTTT. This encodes CASSSDSPGNTIYF.

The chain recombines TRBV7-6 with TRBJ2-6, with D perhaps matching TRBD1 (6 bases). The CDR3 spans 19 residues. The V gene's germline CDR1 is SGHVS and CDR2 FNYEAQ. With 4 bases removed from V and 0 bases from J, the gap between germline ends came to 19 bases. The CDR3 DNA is TGTGCCAGCAGCTCCTTTGTGACAGGCTTATTCTCTGGGGCCAACGTCCTGACTTTC. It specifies CASSSFVTGLFSGANVLTF.

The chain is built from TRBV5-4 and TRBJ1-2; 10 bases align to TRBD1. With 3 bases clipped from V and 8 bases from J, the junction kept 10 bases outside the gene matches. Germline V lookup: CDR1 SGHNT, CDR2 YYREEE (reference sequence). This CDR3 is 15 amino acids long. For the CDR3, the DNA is TGTGCCAGCAGCTCCTTTGGACAGGGGGACGAAGGCTACACCTTC. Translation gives CASSSFGQGDEGYTF. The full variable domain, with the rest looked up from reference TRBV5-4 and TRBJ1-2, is ETGVTQSPTHLIKTRGQQVTLRCSSQSGHNTVSWYQQALGQGPQFIFQYYREEENGRGNFPPRFSGLQFPNYSSELNVNALELDDSALYLCASSSFGQGDEGYTFGSGTRLTVV.

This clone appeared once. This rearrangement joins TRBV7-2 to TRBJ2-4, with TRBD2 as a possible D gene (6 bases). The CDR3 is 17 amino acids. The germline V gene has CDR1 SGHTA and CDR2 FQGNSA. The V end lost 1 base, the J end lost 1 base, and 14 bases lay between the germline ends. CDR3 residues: CASSLEPASGAKNIQYF. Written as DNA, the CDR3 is TGTGCCAGCAGCTTAGAACCGGCGAGCGGGGCCAAAAACATTCAGTACTTC.